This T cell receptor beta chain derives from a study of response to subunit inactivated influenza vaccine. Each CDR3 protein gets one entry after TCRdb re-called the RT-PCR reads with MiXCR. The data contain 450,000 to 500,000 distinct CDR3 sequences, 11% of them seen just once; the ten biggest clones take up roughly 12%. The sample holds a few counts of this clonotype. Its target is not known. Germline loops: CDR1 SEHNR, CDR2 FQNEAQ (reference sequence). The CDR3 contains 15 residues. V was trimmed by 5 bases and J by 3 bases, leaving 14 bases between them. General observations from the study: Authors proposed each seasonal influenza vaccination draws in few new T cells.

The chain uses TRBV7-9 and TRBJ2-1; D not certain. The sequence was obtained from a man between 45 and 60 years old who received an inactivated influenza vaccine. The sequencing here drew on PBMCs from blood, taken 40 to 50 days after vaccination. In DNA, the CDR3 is TGTGCCAGCAGCCCCGTCACAGCTGGCTACAATGAGCAGTTCTTC. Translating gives CASSPVTAGYNEQFF.